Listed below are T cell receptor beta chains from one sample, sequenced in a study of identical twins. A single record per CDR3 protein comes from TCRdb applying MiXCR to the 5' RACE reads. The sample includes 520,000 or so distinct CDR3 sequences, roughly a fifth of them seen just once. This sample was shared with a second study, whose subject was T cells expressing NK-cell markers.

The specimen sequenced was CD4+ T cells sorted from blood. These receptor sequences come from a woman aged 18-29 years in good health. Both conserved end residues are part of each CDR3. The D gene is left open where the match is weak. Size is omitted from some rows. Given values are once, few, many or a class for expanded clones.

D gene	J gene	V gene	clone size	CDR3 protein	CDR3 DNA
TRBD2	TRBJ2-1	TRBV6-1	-	CASRSPGTSSTQEQFF	TGTGCCAGCAGGAGCCCCGGGACTAGCTCAACCCAGGAGCAGTTCTTC
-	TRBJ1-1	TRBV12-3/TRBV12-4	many	CASSDSYMNTEAFF	TGTGCCAGCAGTGACAGTTACATGAACACTGAAGCTTTCTTT
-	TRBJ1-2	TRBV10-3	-	CAISLNYGYTF	TGTGCCATCTCGCTTAACTATGGCTACACCTTC
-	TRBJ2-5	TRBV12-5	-	CASGLRLGETQYF	TGTGCTAGTGGTCTAAGACTAGGAGAGACCCAGTACTTC
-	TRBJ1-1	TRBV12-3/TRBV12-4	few	CASSLSLAGYWNKRNTEAFF	TGTGCCAGCAGTTTGAGTCTAGCGGGGTATTGGAATAAAAGGAACACTGAAGCTTTCTTT
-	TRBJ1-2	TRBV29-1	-	CSVEDGGDSDYGYTF	TGCAGCGTTGAAGATGGGGGGGATTCCGACTATGGCTACACCTTC
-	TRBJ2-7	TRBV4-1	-	CASSQPGPYEQYF	TGCGCCAGCAGCCAACCTGGTCCCTACGAGCAGTACTTC
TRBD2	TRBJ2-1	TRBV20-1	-	CSALELAGTSGRHEQFF	TGCAGTGCTCTGGAACTTGCCGGGACTAGCGGGAGACATGAGCAGTTCTTC
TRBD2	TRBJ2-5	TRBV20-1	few	CSAPTSGGTQYF	TGCAGTGCTCCTACTAGCGGGGGGACCCAGTACTTC
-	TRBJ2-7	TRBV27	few	CASSLEKGIYEQYF	TGTGCCAGCAGTTTAGAGAAAGGAATCTACGAGCAGTACTTC
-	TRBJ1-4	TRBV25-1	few	CASSRGAGREEKLFF	TGTGCCAGCAGCAGAGGGGCAGGAAGAGAGGAAAAACTGTTTTTT
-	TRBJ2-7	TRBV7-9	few	CASSEVAMGEQYF	TGTGCCAGCAGCGAAGTTGCTATGGGAGAGCAGTACTTC
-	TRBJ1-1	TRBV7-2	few	CASSSQNRETFF	TGTGCCAGCAGCTCCCAAAACAGGGAAACTTTCTTT
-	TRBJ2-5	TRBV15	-	CATIARWETQYF	TGTGCCACTATAGCTAGATGGGAGACCCAGTACTTC
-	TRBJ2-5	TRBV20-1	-	CSATAGLPETQYF	TGCAGTGCAACAGCTGGACTACCAGAGACCCAGTACTTC
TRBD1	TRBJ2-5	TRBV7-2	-	CASSLVLGQVQETQYF	TGTGCCAGCAGCTTAGTGTTGGGACAGGTCCAAGAGACCCAGTACTTC
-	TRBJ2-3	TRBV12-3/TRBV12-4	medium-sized	CASSSYTASTDTQYF	TGTGCCAGCAGTTCCTACACAGCTAGCACAGATACGCAGTATTTT
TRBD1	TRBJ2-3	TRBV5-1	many	CASSLAPTGGTDTQYF	TGCGCCAGCAGCTTGGCCCCGACAGGGGGCACAGATACGCAGTATTTT
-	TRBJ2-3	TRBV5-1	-	CASSPSGSRNTQYF	TGCGCCAGCAGCCCCTCGGGGAGTCGGAATACGCAGTATTTT
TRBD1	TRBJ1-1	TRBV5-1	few	CASSKGTGRGTEAFF	TGCGCCAGCAGCAAAGGGACAGGGAGGGGAACTGAAGCTTTCTTT
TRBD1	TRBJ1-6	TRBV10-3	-	CAIQRTGGSPLHF	TGTGCCATCCAACGGACAGGGGGATCACCCCTCCACTTT
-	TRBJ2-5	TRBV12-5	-	CASGLVQRRGDQYF	TGTGCTAGTGGTTTGGTGCAGCGCCGAGGGGACCAGTACTTC
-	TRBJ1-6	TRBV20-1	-	CSARGGRVNTPLHF	TGCAGTGCTAGAGGTGGCAGGGTTAATACACCCCTCCACTTT
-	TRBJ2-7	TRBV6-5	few	CASSYSGRAHYEQYF	TGTGCCAGCAGTTACTCCGGCAGGGCGCACTACGAGCAGTACTTC
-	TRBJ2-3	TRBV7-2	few	CASSRVGSGDTQYF	TGTGCCAGCAGCCGTGTAGGTAGCGGTGATACGCAGTATTTT
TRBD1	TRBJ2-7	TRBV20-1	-	CSASPALGTGEQYF	TGCAGTGCTAGCCCCGCTTTGGGGACAGGCGAGCAGTACTTC
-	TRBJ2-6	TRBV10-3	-	CAIRGGLGANVLTF	TGTGCCATCAGGGGGGGGCTCGGGGCCAACGTCCTGACTTTC
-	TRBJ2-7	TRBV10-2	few	CASSAHIYEQYF	TGCGCCAGCAGTGCCCACATCTACGAGCAGTACTTC
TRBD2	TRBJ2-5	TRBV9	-	CASSVGSAGDQETQYF	TGTGCCAGCAGCGTAGGCTCGGCGGGGGACCAAGAGACCCAGTACTTC
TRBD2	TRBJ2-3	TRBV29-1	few	CSVSGVSTDTQYF	TGCAGCGTTAGCGGGGTTAGCACAGATACGCAGTATTTT
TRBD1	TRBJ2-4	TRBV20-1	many	CSARTGGANIQYF	TGCAGTGCTCGGACAGGGGGCGCGAACATTCAGTACTTC
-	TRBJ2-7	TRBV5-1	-	CASSLDGAGYEQYF	TGCGCCAGCAGCTTGGATGGGGCTGGGTACGAGCAGTACTTC
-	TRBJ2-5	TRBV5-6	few	CASKSISERKTQYF	TGTGCCAGCAAATCGATCTCAGAACGAAAGACCCAGTACTTC
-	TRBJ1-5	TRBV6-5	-	CASSYGRGNNQPQHF	TGTGCCAGCAGTTATGGCAGGGGTAACAATCAGCCCCAGCATTTT
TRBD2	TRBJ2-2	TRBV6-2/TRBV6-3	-	CASRTRSGGNTGELFF	TGTGCCAGCAGAACAAGGAGCGGGGGGAACACCGGGGAGCTGTTTTTT
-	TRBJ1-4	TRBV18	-	CASSPNDAKLFF	TGTGCCAGCTCACCTAATGACGCCAAACTGTTTTTT
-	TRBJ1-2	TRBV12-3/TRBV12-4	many	CASSLEGTGYTF	TGTGCCAGCAGTTTAGAAGGAACGGGCTACACCTTC
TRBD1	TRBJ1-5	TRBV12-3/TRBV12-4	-	CASSTANTGGDQPQHF	TGTGCCAGCAGTACAGCTAACACAGGGGGGGATCAGCCCCAGCATTTT
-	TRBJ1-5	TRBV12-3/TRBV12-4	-	CASSLVVDARQPQHF	TGTGCCAGCAGTCTTGTCGTGGACGCGCGACAGCCCCAGCATTTT
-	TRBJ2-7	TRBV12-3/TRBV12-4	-	CASSLRAMTYEQYF	TGTGCCAGCAGTTTAAGGGCAATGACCTACGAGCAGTACTTC